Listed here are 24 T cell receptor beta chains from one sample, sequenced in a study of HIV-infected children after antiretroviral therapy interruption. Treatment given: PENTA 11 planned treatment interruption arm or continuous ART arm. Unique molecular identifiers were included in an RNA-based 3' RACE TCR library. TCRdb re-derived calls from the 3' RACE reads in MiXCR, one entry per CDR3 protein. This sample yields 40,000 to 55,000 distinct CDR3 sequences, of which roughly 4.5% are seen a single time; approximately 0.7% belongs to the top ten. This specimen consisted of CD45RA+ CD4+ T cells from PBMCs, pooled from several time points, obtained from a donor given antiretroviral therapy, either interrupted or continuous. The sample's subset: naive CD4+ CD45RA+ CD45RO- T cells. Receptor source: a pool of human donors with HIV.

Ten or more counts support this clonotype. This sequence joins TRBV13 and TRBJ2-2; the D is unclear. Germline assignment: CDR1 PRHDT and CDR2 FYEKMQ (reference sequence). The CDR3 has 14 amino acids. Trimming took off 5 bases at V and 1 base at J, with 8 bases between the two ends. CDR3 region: CASSADRNTGELFF. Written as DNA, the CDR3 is TGTGCCAGCAGCGCGGATCGGAACACCGGGGAGCTGTTTTTT.

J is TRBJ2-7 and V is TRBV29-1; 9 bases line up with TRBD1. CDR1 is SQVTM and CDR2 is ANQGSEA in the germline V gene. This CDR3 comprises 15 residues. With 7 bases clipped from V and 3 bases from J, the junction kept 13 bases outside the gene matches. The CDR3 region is CSAMTGTGMIYEQYF. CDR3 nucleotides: TGCAGCGCTATGACCGGGACAGGGATGATCTACGAGCAGTACTTC.

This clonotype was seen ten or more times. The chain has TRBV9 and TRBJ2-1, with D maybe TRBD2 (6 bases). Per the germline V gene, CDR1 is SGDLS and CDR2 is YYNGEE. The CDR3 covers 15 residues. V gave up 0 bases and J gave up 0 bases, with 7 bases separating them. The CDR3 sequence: CASSVVGSSYNEQFF. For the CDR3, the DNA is TGTGCCAGCAGCGTAGTCGGGAGCTCCTACAATGAGCAGTTCTTC.

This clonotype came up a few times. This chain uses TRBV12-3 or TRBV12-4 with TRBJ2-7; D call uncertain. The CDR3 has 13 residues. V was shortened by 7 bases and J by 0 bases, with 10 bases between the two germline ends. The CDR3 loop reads CASTKGFSYEQYF. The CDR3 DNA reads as TGTGCCAGCACCAAAGGGTTCTCCTACGAGCAGTACTTC.

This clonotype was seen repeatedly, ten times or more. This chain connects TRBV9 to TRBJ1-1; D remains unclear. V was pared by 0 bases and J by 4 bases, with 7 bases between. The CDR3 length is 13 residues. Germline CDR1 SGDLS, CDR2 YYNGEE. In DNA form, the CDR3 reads TGTGCCAGCAGCGTAGGGGCCAGCACTGAAGCTTTCTTT. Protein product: CASSVGASTEAFF. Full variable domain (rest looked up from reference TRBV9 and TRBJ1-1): DSGVTQTPKHLITATGQRVTLRCSPRSGDLSVYWYQQSLDQGLQFLIQYYNGEERAKGNILERFSAQQFPDLHSELNLSSLELGDSALYFCASSVGASTEAFFGQGTRLTVV.

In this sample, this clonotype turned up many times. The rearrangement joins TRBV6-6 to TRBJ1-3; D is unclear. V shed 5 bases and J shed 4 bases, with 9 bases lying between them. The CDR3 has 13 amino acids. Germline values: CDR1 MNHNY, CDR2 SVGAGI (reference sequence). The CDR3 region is CASSGENGNTIYF. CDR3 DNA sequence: TGTGCCAGCAGTGGGGAGAACGGAAACACCATATATTTT.

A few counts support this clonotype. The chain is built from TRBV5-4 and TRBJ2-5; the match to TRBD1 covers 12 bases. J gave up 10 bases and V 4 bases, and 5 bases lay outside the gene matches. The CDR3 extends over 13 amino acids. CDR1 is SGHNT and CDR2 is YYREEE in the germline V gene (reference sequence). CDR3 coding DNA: TGTGCCAGCAGCGCGGGACAGGGGGCCGGCCAGTACTTC. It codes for CASSAGQGAGQYF.

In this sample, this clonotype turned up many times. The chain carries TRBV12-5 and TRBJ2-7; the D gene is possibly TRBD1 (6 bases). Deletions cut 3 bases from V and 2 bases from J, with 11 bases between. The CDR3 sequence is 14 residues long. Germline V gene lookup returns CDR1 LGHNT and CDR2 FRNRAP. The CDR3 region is CASGFLGTTYEQYF. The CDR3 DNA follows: TGTGCTAGTGGTTTCCTCGGGACAACCTACGAGCAGTACTTC.

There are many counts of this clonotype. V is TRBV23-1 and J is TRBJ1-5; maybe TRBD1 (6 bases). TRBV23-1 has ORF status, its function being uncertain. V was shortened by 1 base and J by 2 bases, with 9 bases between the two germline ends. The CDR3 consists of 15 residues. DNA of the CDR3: TGCGCCAGCAGTCAATGGGGGGGCGGCAATCAGCCCCAGCATTTT. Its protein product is CASSQWGGGNQPQHF.

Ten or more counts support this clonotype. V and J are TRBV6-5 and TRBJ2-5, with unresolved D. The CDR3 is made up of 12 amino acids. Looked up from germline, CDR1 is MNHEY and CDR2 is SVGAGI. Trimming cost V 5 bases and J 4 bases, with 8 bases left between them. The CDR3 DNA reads TGTGCCAGCAGTGAAACCGGAGAGACCCAGTACTTC. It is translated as CASSETGETQYF.

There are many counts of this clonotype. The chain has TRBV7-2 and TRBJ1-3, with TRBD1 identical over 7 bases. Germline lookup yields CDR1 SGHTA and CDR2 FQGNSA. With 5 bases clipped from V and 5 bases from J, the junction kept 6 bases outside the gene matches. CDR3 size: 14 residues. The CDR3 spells CASSRSGQRNTIYF. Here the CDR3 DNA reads TGTGCCAGCAGCCGGTCGGGACAGAGAAACACCATATATTTT. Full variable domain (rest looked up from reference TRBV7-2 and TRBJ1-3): GAGVSQSPSNKVTEKGKDVELRCDPISGHTALYWYRQSLGQGLEFLIYFQGNSAPDKSGLPSDRFSAERTGGSVSTLTIQRTQQEDSAVYLCASSRSGQRNTIYFGEGSWLTVV.

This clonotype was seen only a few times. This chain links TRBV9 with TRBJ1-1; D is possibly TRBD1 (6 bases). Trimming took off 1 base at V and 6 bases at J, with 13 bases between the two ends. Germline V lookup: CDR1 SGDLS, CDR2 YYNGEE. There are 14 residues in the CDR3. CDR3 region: CASSVQGEGAEAFF. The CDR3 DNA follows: TGTGCCAGCAGCGTACAGGGAGAGGGGGCTGAAGCTTTCTTT.

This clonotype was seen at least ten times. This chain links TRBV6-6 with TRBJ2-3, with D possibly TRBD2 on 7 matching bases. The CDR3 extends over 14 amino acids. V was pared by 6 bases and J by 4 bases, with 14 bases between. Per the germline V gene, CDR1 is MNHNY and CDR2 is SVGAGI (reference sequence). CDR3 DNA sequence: TGTGCCAGCAGAAGGGGGGGGAACGCAGATACGCAGTATTTT. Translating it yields CASRRGGNADTQYF.

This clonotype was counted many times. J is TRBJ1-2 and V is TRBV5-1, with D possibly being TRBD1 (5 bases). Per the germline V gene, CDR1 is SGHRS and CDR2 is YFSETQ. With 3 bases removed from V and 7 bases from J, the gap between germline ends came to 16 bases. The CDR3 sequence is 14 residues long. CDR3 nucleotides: TGCGCCAGCAGCTCAGATCCGGGACTTTTTGGCTACACCTTC. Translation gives CASSSDPGLFGYTF.

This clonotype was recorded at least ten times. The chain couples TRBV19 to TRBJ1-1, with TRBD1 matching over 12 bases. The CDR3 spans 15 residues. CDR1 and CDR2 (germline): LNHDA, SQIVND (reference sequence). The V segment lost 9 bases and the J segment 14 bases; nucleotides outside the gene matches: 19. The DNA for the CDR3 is TGTGCCAGCAGCGGGACAGGGGGCAGAAACACAGAAGTCTTCTTT. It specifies CASSGTGGRNTEVFF.

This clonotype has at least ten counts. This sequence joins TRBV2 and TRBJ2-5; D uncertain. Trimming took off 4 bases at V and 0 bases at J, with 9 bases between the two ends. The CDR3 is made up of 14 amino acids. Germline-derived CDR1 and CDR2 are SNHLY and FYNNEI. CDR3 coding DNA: TGTGCCAGCAGTGGACTCCTGTACCAAGAGACCCAGTACTTC. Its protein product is CASSGLLYQETQYF.

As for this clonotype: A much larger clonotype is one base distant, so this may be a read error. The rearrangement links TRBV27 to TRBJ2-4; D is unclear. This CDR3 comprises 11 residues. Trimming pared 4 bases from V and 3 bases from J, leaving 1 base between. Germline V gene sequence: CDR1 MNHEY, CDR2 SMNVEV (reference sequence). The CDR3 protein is CASSYKNIQYF. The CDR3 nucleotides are TGTGCCAGCAGTTACAAAAACATTCAGTACTTC.

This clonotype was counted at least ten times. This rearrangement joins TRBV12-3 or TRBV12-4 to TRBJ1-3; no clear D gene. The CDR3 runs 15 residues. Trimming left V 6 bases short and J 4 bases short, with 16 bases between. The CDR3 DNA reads TGTGCCAGCAGACTGGTTCGTTCTTCGGGAAACACCATATATTTT. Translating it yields CASRLVRSSGNTIYF.

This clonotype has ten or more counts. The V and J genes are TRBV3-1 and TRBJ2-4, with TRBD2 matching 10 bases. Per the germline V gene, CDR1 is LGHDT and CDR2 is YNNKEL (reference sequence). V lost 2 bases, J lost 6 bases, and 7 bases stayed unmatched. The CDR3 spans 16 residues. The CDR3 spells CASSQLPAGGTNIQYF. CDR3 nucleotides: TGTGCCAGCAGCCAACTCCCAGCGGGGGGGACAAACATTCAGTACTTC.

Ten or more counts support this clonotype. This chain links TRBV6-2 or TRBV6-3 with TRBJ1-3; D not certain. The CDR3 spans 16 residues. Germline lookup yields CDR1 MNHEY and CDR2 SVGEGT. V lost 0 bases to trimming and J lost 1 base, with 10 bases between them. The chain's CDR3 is CASSYSKQRSGNTIYF. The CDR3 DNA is TGTGCCAGCAGTTACTCGAAACAGCGATCTGGAAACACCATATATTTT.

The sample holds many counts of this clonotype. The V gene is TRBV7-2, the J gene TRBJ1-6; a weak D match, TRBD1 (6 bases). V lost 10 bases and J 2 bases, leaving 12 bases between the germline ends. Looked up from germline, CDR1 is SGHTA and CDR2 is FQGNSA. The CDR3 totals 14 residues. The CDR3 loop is CAIQGGPYNSPLHF. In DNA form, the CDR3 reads TGTGCCATCCAAGGGGGGCCCTATAATTCACCCCTCCACTTT.

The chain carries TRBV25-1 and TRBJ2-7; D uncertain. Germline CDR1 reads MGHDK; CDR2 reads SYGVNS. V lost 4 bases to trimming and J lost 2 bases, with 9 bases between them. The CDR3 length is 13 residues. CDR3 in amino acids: CASSGDNTYEQYF. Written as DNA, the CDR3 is TGTGCCAGCAGTGGCGACAACACCTACGAGCAGTACTTC.

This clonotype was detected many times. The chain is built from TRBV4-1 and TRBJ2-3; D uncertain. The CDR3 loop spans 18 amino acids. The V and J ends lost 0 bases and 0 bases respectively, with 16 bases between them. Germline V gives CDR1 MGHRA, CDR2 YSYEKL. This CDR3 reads CASSQESAVLSSTDTQYF. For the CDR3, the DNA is TGCGCCAGCAGCCAAGAAAGCGCCGTACTCTCTAGCACAGATACGCAGTATTTT.

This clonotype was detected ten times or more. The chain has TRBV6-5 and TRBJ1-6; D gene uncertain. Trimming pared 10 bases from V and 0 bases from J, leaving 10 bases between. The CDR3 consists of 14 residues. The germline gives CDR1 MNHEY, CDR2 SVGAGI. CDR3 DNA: TGTGCCACTCGAGGGAGCTCCTATAATTCACCCCTCCACTTT. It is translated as CATRGSSYNSPLHF.